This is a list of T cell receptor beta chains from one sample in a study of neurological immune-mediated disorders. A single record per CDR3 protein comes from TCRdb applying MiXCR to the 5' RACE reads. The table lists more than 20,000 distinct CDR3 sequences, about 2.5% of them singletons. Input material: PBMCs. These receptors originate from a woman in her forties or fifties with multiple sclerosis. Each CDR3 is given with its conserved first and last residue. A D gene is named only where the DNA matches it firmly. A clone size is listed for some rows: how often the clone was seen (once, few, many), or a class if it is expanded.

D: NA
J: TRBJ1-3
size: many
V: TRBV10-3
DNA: TGTGCCATCAGTGCATCTAAAGCGGAACAGGGACCTGGAAACACCATATATTTT
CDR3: CAISASKAEQGPGNTIYF

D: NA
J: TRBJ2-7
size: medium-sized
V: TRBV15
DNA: TGTGCCACCAGCAGAGATTATTACGAGCAGTACTTC
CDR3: CATSRDYYEQYF

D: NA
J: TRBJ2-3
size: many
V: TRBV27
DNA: TGTGCCAGCACAGGAAAGGGGGGAGATACGCAGTATTTT
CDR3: CASTGKGGDTQYF

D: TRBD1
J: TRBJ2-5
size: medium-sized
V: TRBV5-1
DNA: TGCGCCAGCAGCCAGGACAGGGGAATCCGGGAGACCCAGTACTTC
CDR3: CASSQDRGIRETQYF

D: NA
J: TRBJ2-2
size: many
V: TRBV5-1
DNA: TGCGCCAGCAGCGAACAGCTAACCGGGGAGCTGTTTTTT
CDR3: CASSEQLTGELFF

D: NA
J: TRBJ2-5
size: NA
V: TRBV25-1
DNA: TGTGCCAGCACCGCACCGGGGAGGCAGACCCAGTACTTC
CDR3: CASTAPGRQTQYF

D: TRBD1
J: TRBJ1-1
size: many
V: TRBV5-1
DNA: TGCGCCAGCAGCTTGGACAGGGGGATGTTCACTGAAGCTTTCTTT
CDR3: CASSLDRGMFTEAFF

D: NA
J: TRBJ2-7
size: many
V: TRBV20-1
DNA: TGCAGTGCTAGACAGGACACCTACGAGCAGTACTTC
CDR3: CSARQDTYEQYF

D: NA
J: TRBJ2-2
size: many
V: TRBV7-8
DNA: TGTGCCAGCAGCTTAGGGACATCGGTGGGCGGGGAGCTGTTTTTT
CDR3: CASSLGTSVGGELFF

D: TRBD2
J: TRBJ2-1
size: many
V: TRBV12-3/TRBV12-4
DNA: TGTGCCAGCAGGCGGGGACTAGCGGTATACAATGAGCAGTTCTTC
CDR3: CASRRGLAVYNEQFF

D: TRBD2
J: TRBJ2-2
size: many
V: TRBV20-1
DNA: TGCAGTGCTAGACCGACTAGCGTGAACACCGGGGAGCTGTTTTTT
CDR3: CSARPTSVNTGELFF

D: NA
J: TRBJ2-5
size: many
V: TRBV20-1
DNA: TGCAGTGTGGTTAGCCAGGTCCAAGAGACCCAGTACTTC
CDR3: CSVVSQVQETQYF

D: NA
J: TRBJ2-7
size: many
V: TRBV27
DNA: TGTGCCAGCACAGCCGGAGAGCAGTACTTC
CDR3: CASTAGEQYF

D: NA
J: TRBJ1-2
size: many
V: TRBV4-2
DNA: TGTGCCAGCAGCCAAGGGGGGACAAGTTATGGCTACACCTTC
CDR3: CASSQGGTSYGYTF

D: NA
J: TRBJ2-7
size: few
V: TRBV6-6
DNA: TGTGCCAGCACAAAGGGGTCGAGTAGAAGTTTCTACGAGCAGTACTTC
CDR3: CASTKGSSRSFYEQYF

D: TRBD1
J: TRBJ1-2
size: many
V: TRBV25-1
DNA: TGTGCCAGCAGTGAATCGGGACAGATCTATGGCTACACCTTC
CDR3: CASSESGQIYGYTF

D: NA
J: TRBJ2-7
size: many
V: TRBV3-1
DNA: TGTGCCAGCACGGCGGGTGTCGGCGAGCAGTACTTC
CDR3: CASTAGVGEQYF

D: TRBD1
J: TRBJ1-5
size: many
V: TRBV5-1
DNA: TGCGCCAGCAGCTTAACAGGGGACCGAGGTCAGCCCCAGCATTTT
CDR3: CASSLTGDRGQPQHF

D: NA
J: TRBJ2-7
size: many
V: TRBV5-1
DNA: TGCGCCAGCAGCTTCGACGCTACCTACGAGCAGTACTTC
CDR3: CASSFDATYEQYF

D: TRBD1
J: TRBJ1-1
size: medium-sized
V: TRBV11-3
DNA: TGTGCCAGCAGCTTAACAGGGGGTGGCACTGAAGCTTTCTTT
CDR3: CASSLTGGGTEAFF

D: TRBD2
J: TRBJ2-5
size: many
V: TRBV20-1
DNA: TGCAGTGCTCCCCCCCTCGGCGGGGGCCAAGAGACCCAGTACTTC
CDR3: CSAPPLGGGQETQYF

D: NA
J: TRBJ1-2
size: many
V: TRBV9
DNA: TGTGCCAGCAGCGAACAGGGTAACTATGGCTACACCTTC
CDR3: CASSEQGNYGYTF

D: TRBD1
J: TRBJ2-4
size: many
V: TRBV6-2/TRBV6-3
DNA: TGTGCCAGCAGCAACCAGGGGGCAAGCATTCAGTACTTC
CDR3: CASSNQGASIQYF

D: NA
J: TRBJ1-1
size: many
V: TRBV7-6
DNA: TGTGCCAGCAGCCAATTAGGGGACACTGAAGCTTTCTTT
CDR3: CASSQLGDTEAFF

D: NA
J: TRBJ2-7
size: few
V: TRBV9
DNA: TGTGCCAGCAGCCCCTCCTCCGGGGGCTACGAGCAGTACTTC
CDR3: CASSPSSGGYEQYF

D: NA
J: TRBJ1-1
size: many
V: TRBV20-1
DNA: TGCAGTGCCCCGATGGGCACTGAAGCTTTCTTT
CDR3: CSAPMGTEAFF

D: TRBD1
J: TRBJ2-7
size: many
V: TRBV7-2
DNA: TGTGCCAGCATCAAGGGGACAGGGCCCTACGAGCAGTACTTC
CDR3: CASIKGTGPYEQYF